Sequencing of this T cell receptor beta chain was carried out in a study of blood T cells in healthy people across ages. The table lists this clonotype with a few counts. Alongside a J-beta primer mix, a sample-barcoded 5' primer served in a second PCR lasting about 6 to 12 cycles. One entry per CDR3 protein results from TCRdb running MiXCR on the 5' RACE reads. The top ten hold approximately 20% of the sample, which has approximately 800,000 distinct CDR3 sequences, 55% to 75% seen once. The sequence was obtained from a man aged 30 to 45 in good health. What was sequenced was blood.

CDR3 sequence reads: CASSFARDIYEQYF. The DNA for the CDR3 is TGTGCCAGCAGCTTCGCCCGGGACATATACGAGCAGTACTTC. The chain combines TRBV7-2 with TRBJ2-7; weak D call: TRBD1 (6 bases). Germline V lookup: CDR1 SGHTA, CDR2 FQGNSA. Trimming cost V 3 bases and J 4 bases, with 13 bases left between them. This CDR3 has 14 residues. The variable domain in full, completed from reference TRBV7-2 and TRBJ2-7, reads GAGVSQSPSNKVTEKGKDVELRCDPISGHTALYWYRQSLGQGLEFLIYFQGNSAPDKSGLPSDRFSAERTGGSVSTLTIQRTQQEDSAVYLCASSFARDIYEQYFGPGTRLTVT.